Included here is one T cell receptor beta chain sequence, with context. Via MiXCR, TCRdb re-called the PCR reads, giving one row per CDR3 protein. The sample yields more than 9,000 distinct CDR3 sequences, 40% to 55% seen once. The source of the sample is a study of CD4 and CD8 cells across lung adenocarcinoma regions. Germline CDR1 MGHRA, CDR2 YSYEKL. The CDR3 length is 15 residues. V lost 1 base, J lost 4 bases, and 11 bases lay in between. Localized lung adenocarcinoma, a non-small cell lung cancer, affected the donors. Sample: CD8+ T cells from the margin of a lung tumor. The sequence was collected from a male donor with lung adenocarcinoma. The CD4 and CD8 labels of this study may be unreliable. The chain is built from TRBV4-1 and TRBJ2-4, with D possibly being TRBD1 or TRBD2 (6 bases each). The DNA for the CDR3 is TGCGCCAGCAGCCAAGTTTTAGGGGGGAAAAACATTCAGTACTTC. It yields the protein CASSQVLGGKNIQYF.